This T cell receptor (beta chain) originates from a study of T cell responses to AZD1222 COVID-19 vaccine. Study findings and constraints: Elevations in Spike-specific TCR breadth and depth followed administration of two AZD1222 doses.

This clone was found once. Its matching antigen is unknown. The data were produced by immunoSEQ multiplex PCR, yet TCRdb's version contains in-frame clones alone and is incomplete. The sample includes some 140,000 clones, approximately 90% seen only once; the top ten take around 2.7%. This CDR3 contains 15 residues. V was cut by 6 bases and J by 8 bases, with 19 bases left in between. The germline V gene encodes CDR1 MGHRA and CDR2 YSYEKL. The sample here was peripheral blood, taken on day 0 of AZD1222 vaccination. The genes are TRBV4-1 and TRBJ1-4; tentatively, D is TRBD1 (5 bases). This receptor was taken from an adult in good health. For the CDR3, the DNA is TGCGCCAGCAGGTCTGGGTCTAGAGGGGAGGAAAAACTGTTTTTT. Translating it yields CASRSGSRGEEKLFF.